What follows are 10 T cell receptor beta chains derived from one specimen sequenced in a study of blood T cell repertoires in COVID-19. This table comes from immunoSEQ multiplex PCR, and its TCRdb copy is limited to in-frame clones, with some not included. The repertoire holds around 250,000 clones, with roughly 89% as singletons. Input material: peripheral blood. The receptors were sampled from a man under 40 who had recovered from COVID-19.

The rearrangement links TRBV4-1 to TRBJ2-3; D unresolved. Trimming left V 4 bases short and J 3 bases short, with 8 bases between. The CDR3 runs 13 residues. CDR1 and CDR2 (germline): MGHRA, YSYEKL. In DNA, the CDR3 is TGCGCCAGCAGCCCTACAGTTACAGATACGCAGTATTTT. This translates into CASSPTVTDTQYF.

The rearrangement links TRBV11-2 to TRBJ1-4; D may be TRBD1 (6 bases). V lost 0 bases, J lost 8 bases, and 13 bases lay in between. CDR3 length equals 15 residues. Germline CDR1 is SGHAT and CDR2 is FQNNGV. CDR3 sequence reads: CASSLEGTLREKLFF. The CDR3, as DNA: TGTGCCAGCAGCTTAGAGGGGACACTGAGGGAAAAACTGTTTTTT. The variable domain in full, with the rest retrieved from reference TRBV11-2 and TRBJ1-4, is EAGVAQSPRYKIIEKRQSVAFWCNPISGHATLYWYQQILGQGPKLLIQFQNNGVVDDSQLPKDRFSAERLKGVDSTLKIQPAKLEDSAVYLCASSLEGTLREKLFFGSGTQLSVL.

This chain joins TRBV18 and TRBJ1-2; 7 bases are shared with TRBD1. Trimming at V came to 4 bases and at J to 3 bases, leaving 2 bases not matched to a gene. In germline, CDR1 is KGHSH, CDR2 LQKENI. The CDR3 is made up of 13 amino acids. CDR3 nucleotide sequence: TGTGCCAGCTCACGCGACAGGGACTATGGCTACACCTTC. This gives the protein CASSRDRDYGYTF.

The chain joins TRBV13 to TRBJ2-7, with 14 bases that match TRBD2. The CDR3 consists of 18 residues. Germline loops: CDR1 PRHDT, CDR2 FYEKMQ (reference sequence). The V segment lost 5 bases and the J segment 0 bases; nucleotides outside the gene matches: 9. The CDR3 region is CASSVGLAGVLSSYEQYF. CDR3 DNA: TGTGCCAGCAGCGTGGGACTAGCGGGGGTTTTAAGCTCCTACGAGCAGTACTTC.

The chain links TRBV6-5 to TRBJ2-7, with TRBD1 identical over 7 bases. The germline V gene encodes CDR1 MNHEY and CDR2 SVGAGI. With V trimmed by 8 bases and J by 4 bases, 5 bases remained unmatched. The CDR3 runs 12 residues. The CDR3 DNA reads TGTGCCAGCCGGGACAGATCTTACGAGCAGTACTTC. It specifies CASRDRSYEQYF.

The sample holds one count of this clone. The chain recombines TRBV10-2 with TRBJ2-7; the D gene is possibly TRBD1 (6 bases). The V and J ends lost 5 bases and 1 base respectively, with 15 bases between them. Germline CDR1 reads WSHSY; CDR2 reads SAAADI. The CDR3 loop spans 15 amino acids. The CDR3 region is CASSHSSQGSYEQYF. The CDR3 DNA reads TGCGCCAGCAGTCATAGTTCCCAGGGGTCCTACGAGCAGTACTTC.

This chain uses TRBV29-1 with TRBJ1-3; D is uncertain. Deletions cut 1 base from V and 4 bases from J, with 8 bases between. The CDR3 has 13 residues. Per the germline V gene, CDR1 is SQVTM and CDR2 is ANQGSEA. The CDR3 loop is CSVEVATGNTIYF. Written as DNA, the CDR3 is TGCAGCGTTGAAGTAGCGACAGGAAACACCATATATTTT.

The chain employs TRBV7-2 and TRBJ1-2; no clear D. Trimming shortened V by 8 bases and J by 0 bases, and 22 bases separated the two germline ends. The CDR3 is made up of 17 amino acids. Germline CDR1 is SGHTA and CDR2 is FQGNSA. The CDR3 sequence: CASFPGNARRTNYGYTF. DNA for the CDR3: TGTGCCAGCTTCCCGGGGAACGCACGACGGACTAACTATGGCTACACCTTC.

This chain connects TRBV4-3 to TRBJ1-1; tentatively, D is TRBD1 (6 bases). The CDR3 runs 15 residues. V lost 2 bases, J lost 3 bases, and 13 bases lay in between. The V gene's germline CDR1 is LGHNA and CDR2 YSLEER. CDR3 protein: CASSQIRGGDTEAFF. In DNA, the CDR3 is TGCGCCAGCAGCCAAATCAGGGGTGGGGACACTGAAGCTTTCTTT.

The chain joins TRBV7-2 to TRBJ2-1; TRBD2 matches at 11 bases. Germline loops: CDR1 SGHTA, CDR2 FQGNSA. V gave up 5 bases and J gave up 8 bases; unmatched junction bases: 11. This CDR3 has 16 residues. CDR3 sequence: CASSLPLAGAFYEQFF. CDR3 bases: TGTGCCAGCAGCCTGCCACTAGCGGGGGCCTTTTATGAGCAGTTCTTC.